This TCR beta chain comes out of a study of T cells in localized non-small cell lung cancer. To note about this clone: Antigen specificity is unknown.

CDR1 and CDR2 (germline): SGHVS, FQNEAQ. The CDR3 is 14 residues long. V dropped 3 bases and J dropped 3 bases, with 9 bases sitting between them. Clones were sequenced by immunoSEQ multiplex PCR, and TCRdb holds only the in-frame ones, with some missing. The table records 45,000 to 70,000 clones, 86% of them present only once. The study's findings and limits: Uninvolved adjacent lung showed peak T cell clonality, exceeding tumor. In adjacent lung, a median about 50 of the top 100 tumor clones were found. Prolonged overall survival went with higher T cell density in the blood.

The V call is TRBV7-8, the J call TRBJ1-5, with D unclear. The source is a woman aged 35 to 69 with stage I lung adenocarcinoma. The source material was peripheral blood, sampled before any cancer treatment. CDR3 residues: CASSFGGFNQPQHF. The DNA for the CDR3 is TGTGCCAGCAGCTTTGGAGGCTTCAATCAGCCCCAGCATTTT. Full variable domain (remainder filled in from reference TRBV7-8 and TRBJ1-5): GAGVSQSPRYKVAKRGQDVALRCDPISGHVSLFWYQQALGQGPEFLTYFQNEAQLDKSGLPSDRFFAERPEGSVSTLKIQRTQQEDSAVYLCASSFGGFNQPQHFGDGTRLSIL.